This T cell receptor (beta chain) is from a study of immune evolution from preneoplasia to lung adenocarcinoma. Regarding the study as a whole: KRAS-mutant nodules had the highest T cell clonality.

Patient tissue came from resections in Japan or China, 2014–2017. Each case's diagnosis was confirmed by two pathologists on H&E. Macro-dissection enriched premalignant or tumor cells before nucleic acid extraction. The data were produced by immunoSEQ multiplex PCR, yet TCRdb's version contains in-frame clones alone and is incomplete. The repertoire holds about 8,300 clones, with approximately 83% as singletons. As to this clone: The antigen remains undetermined.

From germline, CDR1 is SEHNR and CDR2 FQNEAQ (reference sequence). The CDR3 spans 15 residues. V was pared by 8 bases and J by 3 bases, with 16 bases between. Sequenced sample: FFPE minimally invasive lung adenocarcinoma tissue. This clonotype originated in a person aged 70 to 85 with lung adenocarcinoma. V is TRBV7-9 and J is TRBJ1-4; no firm D call. This chain's CDR3 is CASVVWGSSNEKLFF. CDR3 nucleotides: TGTGCCAGCGTCGTATGGGGATCATCTAATGAAAAACTGTTTTTT.